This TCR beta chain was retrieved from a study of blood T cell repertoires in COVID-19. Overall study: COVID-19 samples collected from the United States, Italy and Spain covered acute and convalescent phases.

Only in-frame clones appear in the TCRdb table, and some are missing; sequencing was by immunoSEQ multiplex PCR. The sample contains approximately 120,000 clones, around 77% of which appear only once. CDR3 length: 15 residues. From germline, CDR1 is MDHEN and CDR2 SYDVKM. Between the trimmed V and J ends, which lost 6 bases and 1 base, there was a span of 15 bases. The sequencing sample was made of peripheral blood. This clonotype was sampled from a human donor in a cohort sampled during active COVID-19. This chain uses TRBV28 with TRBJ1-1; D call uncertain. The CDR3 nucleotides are TGTGCCAGCAGCCCAATTAAGAGCGGGAACACTGAAGCTTTCTTT. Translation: CASSPIKSGNTEAFF.